This T cell receptor beta chain was identified during a study of T cells in Graves' hyperthyroidism and ophthalmopathy. It was RNA transcripts that yielded the amplified TCR beta CDR3 regions. The HTBI primer set served for first-round RT-PCR of the TCR CDR3. From the multiplex PCR reads, TCRdb called clonotypes with MiXCR, one entry per CDR3 protein. The sample has about 270,000 distinct CDR3 sequences; around 20% are singletons. CDR1 KGHDR and CDR2 SFDVKD come from the germline V gene. V shed 6 bases and J shed 8 bases, with 14 bases lying between them. The CDR3 sequence is 13 residues long. This clonotype was seen more than once but under ten times. Its target is not known. Ophthalmopathy patients showed a Clinical Activity Score of at least 3, NOSPECS grade of at least 4 and duration under 3 months. Not enrolled were patients with uncontrolled infection, other autoimmune disease, pregnancy or lactation.

Study results and limitations: Most thyroid clonotypes expanded above 0.001 were also detected in blood. Ophthalmopathy was predicted by the model a median of approximately 6.6 months ahead of onset.

J is TRBJ2-3 and V is TRBV24-1, with a possible D match to TRBD1 (5 bases). The sample taken for sequencing was blood. The sequence derives from a young man with Graves' ophthalmopathy. CDR3 DNA sequence: TGTGCCACCAGTAATCACTCAGGGCGTACGCAGTATTTT. Encoded protein: CATSNHSGRTQYF.